This T cell receptor beta chain was found in a study of T cell changes during pregnancy in multiple sclerosis. Repertoires were generated with immunoSEQ multiplex PCR, while TCRdb's copy carries only in-frame clones and drops some. Of around 70,000 clones in the sample, roughly 92% were seen once. The CDR3 consists of 14 residues. The J segment lost 0 bases and the V segment lost 6 bases, leaving 4 bases of the junction unmatched. Germline lookup yields CDR1 LGHNT and CDR2 FRNRAP. Source: peripheral blood, taken in the second trimester of pregnancy. The source of this sequence is a female donor with multiple sclerosis, enrolled in a pregnancy study. This chain links TRBV12-5 with TRBJ1-1; 7 nucleotides line up with TRBD1. CDR3: CASGRQGVNTEAFF. As DNA, the CDR3 is TGTGCTAGTGGACGACAGGGAGTGAACACTGAAGCTTTCTTT.